This T cell receptor (beta chain) was documented in a study of T cells in Graves' hyperthyroidism and ophthalmopathy. Germline-derived CDR1 and CDR2 are LNHDA and SQIVND (reference sequence). The trim removed 1 base at V and 1 base at J, leaving 7 bases unmatched. CDR3 size: 17 residues. This clonotype has more than one count but fewer than ten. For Graves' hyperthyroidism to be stable, ophthalmopathy could not progress within 18 months. Patients were excluded because of uncontrolled infection, other autoimmune disease, pregnancy or lactation. The study based diagnoses on clinical symptoms, serum thyroxine and TRAb, thyroid ultrasound and orbital computed tomography. Out of roughly 10 ml of fresh peripheral blood came the PBMCs. RNA transcripts gave rise to amplified TCR beta CDR3 regions. The HTBI primer set served for first-round RT-PCR of the TCR CDR3. TCRdb itself ran the multiplex PCR reads through MiXCR, one entry per CDR3 protein. The sample records about 400,000 distinct CDR3 sequences, about 15% being singletons.

This clonotype was sampled from a woman in her 30s with Graves' hyperthyroidism. The rearrangement joins TRBV19 to TRBJ2-3; 8 bases map to TRBD2. Sequencing was carried out using blood. CDR3 coding DNA: TGTGCCAGTAGTATAGGCCGGAGCGGGAGTCGCACAGATACGCAGTATTTT. Amino acids: CASSIGRSGSRTDTQYF.